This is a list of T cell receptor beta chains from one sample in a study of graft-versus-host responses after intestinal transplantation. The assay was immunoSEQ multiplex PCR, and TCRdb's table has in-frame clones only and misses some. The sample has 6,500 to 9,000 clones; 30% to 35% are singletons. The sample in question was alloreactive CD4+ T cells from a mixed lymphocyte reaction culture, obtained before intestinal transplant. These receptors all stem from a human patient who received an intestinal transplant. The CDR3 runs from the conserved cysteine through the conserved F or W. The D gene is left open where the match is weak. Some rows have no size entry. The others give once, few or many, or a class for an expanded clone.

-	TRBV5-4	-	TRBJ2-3	CASSSRLDRTDTQYF	TGTGCCAGCAGCTCGCGACTAGACCGCACAGATACGCAGTATTTT
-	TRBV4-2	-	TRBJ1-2	CASSSGYGYTF	TGTGCCAGCAGCTCCGGCTATGGCTACACCTTC
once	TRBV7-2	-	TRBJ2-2	CASSFYWNTGELFF	TGTGCCAGCAGCTTTTACTGGAACACCGGGGAGCTGTTTTTT
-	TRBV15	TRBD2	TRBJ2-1	CATSRTSGYNEQFF	TGTGCCACCAGCAGGACTAGCGGTTACAATGAGCAGTTCTTC
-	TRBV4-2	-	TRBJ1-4	CASSQGQVLLATNEKLFF	TGTGCCAGCAGCCAAGGGCAGGTCTTACTCGCAACTAATGAAAAACTGTTTTTT
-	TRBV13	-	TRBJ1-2	CASSSQGRGYTF	TGTGCCAGCAGCTCGCAGGGTCGGGGCTACACCTTC
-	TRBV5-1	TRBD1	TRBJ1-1	CASSLFSGQVGPGTEAFF	TGCGCCAGCAGCTTGTTTTCAGGACAGGTTGGTCCCGGGACTGAAGCTTTCTTT
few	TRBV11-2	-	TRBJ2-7	CASSFTGEQYF	TGTGCCAGCAGCTTTACGGGCGAGCAGTACTTC
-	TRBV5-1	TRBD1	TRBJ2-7	CASSPRPGQGLYEQYF	TGCGCCAGCAGCCCACGTCCGGGACAGGGGCTCTACGAGCAGTACTTC
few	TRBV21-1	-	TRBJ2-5	CASSPFPPGLEETQYF	TGTGCCAGCAGCCCCTTCCCTCCGGGACTAGAAGAGACCCAGTACTTC
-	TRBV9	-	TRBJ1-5	CASSDTVSNQPQHF	TGTGCCAGCAGCGACACAGTTAGCAATCAGCCCCAGCATTTT
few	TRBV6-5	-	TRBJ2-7	CASRLDSYEQYF	TGTGCCAGCAGATTAGACAGCTACGAGCAGTACTTC
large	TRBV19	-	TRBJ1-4	CASSMGATEKLFF	TGTGCCAGTAGTATGGGGGCTACGGAAAAACTGTTTTTT
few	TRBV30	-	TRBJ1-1	CAWRQNTEAFF	TGTGCCTGGAGACAGAACACTGAAGCTTTCTTT
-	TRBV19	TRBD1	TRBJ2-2	CASSRRQGRVTGELFF	TGTGCCAGTAGCAGGCGACAGGGGAGAGTCACCGGGGAGCTGTTTTTT
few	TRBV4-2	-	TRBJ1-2	CASSFSQGYGYTF	TGTGCCAGCAGCTTTTCCCAGGGATATGGCTACACCTTC
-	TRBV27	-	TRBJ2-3	CASSFGGSADTQYF	TGTGCCAGCAGTTTTGGGGGGAGTGCAGATACGCAGTATTTT
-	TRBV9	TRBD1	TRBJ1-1	CASSVGDRGLGTEAFF	TGTGCCAGCAGCGTAGGGGACAGGGGGCTGGGCACTGAAGCTTTCTTT
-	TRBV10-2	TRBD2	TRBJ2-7	CASSDWLAGGHEQYF	TGCGCCAGCAGTGACTGGCTAGCGGGGGGCCACGAGCAGTACTTC
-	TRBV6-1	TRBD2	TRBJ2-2	CASSALTSGDTGELFF	TGTGCCAGCAGTGCCCTTACTAGCGGGGACACCGGGGAGCTGTTTTTT
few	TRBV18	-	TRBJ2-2	CASSPTRLRNTGELFF	TGTGCCAGCTCACCGACGCGGCTTCGGAACACCGGGGAGCTGTTTTTT
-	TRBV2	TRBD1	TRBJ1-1	CASSPKRDRNTEAFF	TGTGCCAGCAGCCCCAAGAGGGACAGAAACACTGAAGCTTTCTTT
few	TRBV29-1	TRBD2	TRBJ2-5	CSAPQRGQETQYF	TGCAGCGCCCCCCAGCGGGGTCAAGAGACCCAGTACTTC
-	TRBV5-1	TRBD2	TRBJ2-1	CASSPALSGSLYNEQFF	TGCGCCAGCAGCCCGGCCCTAAGCGGGAGTCTCTACAATGAGCAGTTCTTC
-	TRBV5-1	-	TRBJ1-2	CASSPGDGDYGYTF	TGCGCCAGCAGCCCCGGCGACGGGGACTATGGCTACACCTTC
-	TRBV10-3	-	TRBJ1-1	CAISEVRGRGEAFF	TGTGCCATCAGTGAGGTGCGGGGTAGGGGTGAAGCTTTCTTT
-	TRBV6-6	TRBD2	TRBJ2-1	CASSYSTGTSNNEQFF	TGTGCCAGCAGTTACTCTACAGGGACTAGCAACAATGAGCAGTTCTTC
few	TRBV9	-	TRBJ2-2	CASSVEVAPGELFF	TGTGCCAGCAGCGTAGAAGTAGCTCCCGGGGAGCTGTTTTTT
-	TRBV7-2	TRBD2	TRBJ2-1	CARRGRASYNEQFF	TGTGCCAGAAGAGGGAGGGCGTCCTACAATGAGCAGTTCTTC
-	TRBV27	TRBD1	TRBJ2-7	CASSMGQGGYEQYF	TGTGCCAGCAGTATGGGACAGGGGGGGTACGAGCAGTACTTC
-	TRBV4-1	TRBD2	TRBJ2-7	CASSQVLADLYEQYF	TGCGCCAGCAGCCAAGTTCTAGCGGACCTTTACGAGCAGTACTTC
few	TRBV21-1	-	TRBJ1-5	CASSKRPGVGNQPQHF	TGTGCCAGCAGCAAAAGGCCAGGGGTAGGCAATCAGCCCCAGCATTTT
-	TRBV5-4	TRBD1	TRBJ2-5	CASSTGQAQETQYF	TGTGCCAGCAGCACTGGACAGGCACAAGAGACCCAGTACTTC
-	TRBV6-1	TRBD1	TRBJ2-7	CASSRDRVLYF	TGTGCCAGCAGTCGGGACAGGGTTCTGTACTTC
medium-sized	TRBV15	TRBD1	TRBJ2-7	CATSRDSRQGVGEQYF	TGTGCCACCAGCAGAGATTCGAGACAGGGGGTGGGGGAGCAGTACTTC
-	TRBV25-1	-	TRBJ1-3	CASRAYREAGNTIYF	TGTGCCAGCAGAGCGTACAGGGAAGCTGGAAACACCATATATTTT
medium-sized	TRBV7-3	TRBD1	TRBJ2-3	CASSSQGGTDTQYF	TGTGCCAGCAGCTCACAGGGGGGCACAGATACGCAGTATTTT
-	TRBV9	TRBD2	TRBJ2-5	CASSVDGGMIETQYF	TGTGCCAGCAGCGTTGACGGGGGGATGATAGAGACCCAGTACTTC
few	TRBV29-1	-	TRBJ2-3	CSVGGSGTDTQYF	TGCAGCGTTGGCGGGTCGGGCACAGATACGCAGTATTTT